This T cell receptor beta chain was identified in a study of T cells after yellow fever vaccination. General study findings and limits: Most clones from primary vaccination resurfaced after the booster (around 97% CD4, around 90% CD8).

The CDR3 runs 12 residues. Trimming removed 1 base at V and 6 bases at J, with 6 bases between. TCRdb ran MiXCR on the 5' RACE reads and lists one entry per CDR3 protein. Of about 120,000 distinct CDR3 sequences listed, 8% to 10% are singletons. Points on this clonotype: As yet, its antigen is unknown.

The clonotype originates from a young man who received the YFV17D yellow fever vaccine. The sequencing used CD8+ T cells sorted from PBMCs, collected on the day of the yellow fever booster vaccination. The chain employs TRBV12-3 or TRBV12-4 and TRBJ1-2; D remains unclear. The CDR3 bases are TGTGCCAGCAGTTTAGGATTGCATGGCTACACCTTC. Its translation: CASSLGLHGYTF.